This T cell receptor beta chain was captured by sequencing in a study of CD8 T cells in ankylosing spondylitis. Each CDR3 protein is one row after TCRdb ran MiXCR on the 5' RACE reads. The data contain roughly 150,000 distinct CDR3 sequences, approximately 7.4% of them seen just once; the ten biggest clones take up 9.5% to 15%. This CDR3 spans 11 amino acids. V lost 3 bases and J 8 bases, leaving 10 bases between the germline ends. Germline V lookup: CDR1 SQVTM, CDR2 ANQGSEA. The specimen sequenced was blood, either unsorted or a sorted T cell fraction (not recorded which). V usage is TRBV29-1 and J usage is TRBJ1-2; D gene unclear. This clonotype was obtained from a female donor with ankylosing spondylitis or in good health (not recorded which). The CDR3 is CSVEGPSGYTF. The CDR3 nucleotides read TGCAGCGTTGAGGGCCCATCCGGCTACACCTTC.